This T cell receptor beta chain originates from a study of CD8 T cells in Susac syndrome. The multiple sclerosis controls comprised treatment-naive patients whose relapsing-remitting disease was stable or active. TEMRA cells were FACS-enriched, unlike CD8+ and CD4+ T cells, which were negatively isolated. Overall study results and limits: It was acknowledged in the study that its TCR sequencing and HLA analysis involved a relatively small number of individuals.

Reverse transcription of about 0.5 to 1 ug RNA used random hexamers. The immunoSEQ assay covered 54 Vbeta and 13 Jbeta segments for CDR3. TCRdb called the immunoSEQ multiplex PCR reads again in MiXCR, with one record for every CDR3 protein. The data show fewer than 350,000 distinct CDR3 sequences, about 92% seen once. For this clonotype: Antigen: not known.

The TCR comes from a human donor with multiple sclerosis. Sample: CD4+ T cells from PBMCs.

The CDR3 loop reads CSVQTPTNEKLFF. CDR3 DNA: TGCAGCGTTCAAACACCAACTAATGAAAAACTGTTTTTT. This chain links TRBV29-1 with TRBJ1-4; D remains unclear. The germline CDR1 and CDR2 sequences are SQVTM and ANQGSEA. Trimming removed 5 bases at V and 0 bases at J, with 7 bases between. The CDR3 sequence is 13 residues long. Supplemented by reference TRBV29-1 and TRBJ1-4, the full variable domain reads SAVISQKPSRDICQRGTSLTIQCQVDSQVTMMFWYRQQPGQSLTLIATANQGSEATYESGFVIDKFPISRPNLTFSTLTVSNMSPEDSSIYLCSVQTPTNEKLFFGSGTQLSVL.